This is a list of T cell receptor beta chains from one sample in a study of T cells in Graves' hyperthyroidism and ophthalmopathy. TCRdb itself ran the multiplex PCR reads through MiXCR, one entry per CDR3 protein. The data hold around 400,000 distinct CDR3 sequences, with more than 20% observed a single time. The sequenced sample consisted of blood. All receptors come from a man aged 45 to 65 with Graves' hyperthyroidism. Both conserved end residues are part of each CDR3. A D gene is named only where the DNA matches it firmly. Size is omitted from some rows. Given values are once, few, many or a class for expanded clones.

clone_size j_call v_call d_call cdr3_nt cdr3_aa
. TRBJ2-6 TRBV4-1 TRBD1 TGCGCCAGCAGCCATAGACAGGGTACTGGGGCCAACGTCCTGACTTTC CASSHRQGTGANVLTF
few TRBJ1-4 TRBV3-1 . TGTGCCAGCAGCCAAGCTCACAGGCAACCTAATGAAAAACTGTTTTTT CASSQAHRQPNEKLFF
many TRBJ2-7 TRBV20-1 . TGCAGTGCTAGCCAGGAGTTCTACGAGCAGTACTTC CSASQEFYEQYF
few TRBJ1-1 TRBV6-1 TRBD1 TGTGCCAGCAGAGGGGGACAGGGCGGGTCTAAAGCTTTCTTT CASRGGQGGSKAFF
. TRBJ2-7 TRBV12-3/TRBV12-4 . TGTGCCAGCAGCCCAATCGGCTACGAGCAGTACTTC CASSPIGYEQYF
few TRBJ1-1 TRBV6-1 TRBD1 TGTGCCAGCAATTCAGGACAGGTCTCGAACACTGAAGCTTTCTTT CASNSGQVSNTEAFF
many TRBJ1-6 TRBV6-1 . TGTGCCAGCAGGACAGTGGGGTTGCACTACCTCCACTTT CASRTVGLHYLHF
. TRBJ1-5 TRBV19 TRBD1 TGTGCCAGTAGCCAGGACAGGGGGCGAATGCAGCCCCAGCATTTT CASSQDRGRMQPQHF
. TRBJ1-5 TRBV19 TRBD1 TGTGCCAGTAGTACCTCAGGGGGCTGGGGTCAGCCCCAGCATTTT CASSTSGGWGQPQHF
few TRBJ1-6 TRBV6-1 . TGTGCCAGCGGGGGGAGCTCCTATAATTCACCCCTCCACTTT CASGGSSYNSPLHF
many TRBJ2-7 TRBV12-5 . TGTGCTAGTGGTTTGGGGGGACGGTCCTACGAGCAGTACTTC CASGLGGRSYEQYF
many TRBJ1-2 TRBV3-1 TRBD1 TGTGCCAGCAGCCAAGCGAACAGGGGATATGGCTACACCTTC CASSQANRGYGYTF